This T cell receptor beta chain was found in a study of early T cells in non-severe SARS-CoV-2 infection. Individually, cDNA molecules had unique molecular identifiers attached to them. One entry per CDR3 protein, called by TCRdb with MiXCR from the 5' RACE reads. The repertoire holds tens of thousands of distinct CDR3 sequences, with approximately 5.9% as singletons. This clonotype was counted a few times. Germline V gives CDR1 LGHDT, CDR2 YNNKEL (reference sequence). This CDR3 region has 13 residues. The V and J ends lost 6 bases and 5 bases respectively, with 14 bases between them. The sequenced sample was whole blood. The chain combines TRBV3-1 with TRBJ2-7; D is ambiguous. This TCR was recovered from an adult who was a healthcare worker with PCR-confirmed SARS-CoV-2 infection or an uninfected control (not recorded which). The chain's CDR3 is CASSQVLQNEQYF. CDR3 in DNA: TGTGCCAGCAGTCAGGTCTTACAGAACGAGCAGTACTTC.